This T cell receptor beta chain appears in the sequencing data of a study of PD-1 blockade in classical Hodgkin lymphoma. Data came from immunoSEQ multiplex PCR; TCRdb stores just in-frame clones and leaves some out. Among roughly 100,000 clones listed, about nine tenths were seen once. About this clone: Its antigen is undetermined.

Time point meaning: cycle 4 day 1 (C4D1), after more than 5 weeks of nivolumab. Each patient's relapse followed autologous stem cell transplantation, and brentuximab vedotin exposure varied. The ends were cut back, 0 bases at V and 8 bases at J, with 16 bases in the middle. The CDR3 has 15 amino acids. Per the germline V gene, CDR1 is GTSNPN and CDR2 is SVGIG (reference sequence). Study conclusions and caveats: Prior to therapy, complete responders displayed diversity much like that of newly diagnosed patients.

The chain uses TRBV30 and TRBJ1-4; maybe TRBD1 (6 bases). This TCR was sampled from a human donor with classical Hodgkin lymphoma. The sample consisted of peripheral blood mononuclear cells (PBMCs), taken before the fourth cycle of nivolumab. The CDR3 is CAWSVQGPLGEKLFF. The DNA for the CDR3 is TGTGCCTGGAGTGTACAGGGTCCGCTAGGGGAAAAACTGTTTTTT.